This T cell receptor (beta chain) was captured by sequencing in a study of blood T cell repertoires in COVID-19. Cohort allocation depended upon clinical history that participants reported. CDR3 size: 15 residues. Germline CDR1 and CDR2: PRHDT and FYEKMQ (reference sequence). The ends lost 3 bases at V and 2 bases at J; junction bases unmatched: 5. Some clones are missing from TCRdb's copy, which holds only in-frame ones; the method was immunoSEQ multiplex PCR. Among some 300,000 clones, 70% to 90% were seen once, and the ten largest hold around a tenth. The TCR originated in a woman aged 40 to 50 who had recovered from COVID-19. Input material: PBMCs or T cells enriched from blood (not recorded which). The rearrangement joins TRBV13 to TRBJ1-1, with 8 positions matching TRBD1. The chain's CDR3 is CASSFRGPLNTEAFF. Written as DNA, the CDR3 is TGTGCCAGCAGCTTCAGGGGGCCCCTAAACACTGAAGCTTTCTTT.